This passage covers 11 T cell receptor beta chains from one sample sequenced in a study of blood T cells in healthy people across ages. Next came a second PCR, run for roughly 6 to 11 cycles, which used a sample-barcoded 5' primer along with a J-beta primer mix. Via MiXCR, TCRdb re-called the 5' RACE reads, giving one row per CDR3 protein. This table has approximately 900,000 distinct CDR3 sequences, 25% to 35% appearing once. These data were also filed under a second study, of T cells of mothers and their children.

Sequenced material: blood. These receptors originate from a woman in her 40s in good health.

This clonotype was counted only a few times. This sequence joins TRBV7-9 and TRBJ1-1, with 9 bases fitting TRBD1. J lost 5 bases, V lost 5 bases, and 18 bases had no gene match. This CDR3 comprises 18 residues. Per the germline V gene, CDR1 is SEHNR and CDR2 is FQNEAQ (reference sequence). The CDR3 nucleotides are TGTGCCAGCAGCCCCCGACGTACAGGGGGCGGTATGAGAACTGAAGCTTTCTTT. Its protein product is CASSPRRTGGGMRTEAFF.

V gene TRBV6-4 combines with J gene TRBJ2-3; D unclear. This CDR3 has 9 amino acids. Trimming took 9 bases from V and 7 from J, leaving 5 bases between them. Germline-derived CDR1 and CDR2 are MRHNA and SNTAGT. CDR3 sequence: CARIYTQYF. The CDR3 DNA reads as TGTGCCAGGATCTATACGCAGTATTTT.

This clonotype has at least ten counts. The chain recombines TRBV25-1 with TRBJ2-1; TRBD2 matches 8 bases. The V gene end was trimmed by 7 bases and the J gene end by 9 bases; junction bases not matched to a gene: 11. Germline V CDR1 and CDR2: MGHDK, SYGVNS. CDR3 size: 14 residues. CDR3 DNA sequence: TGTGCCAGCACCGTAGCGGGGCGCGCAGGTGAGCAGTTCTTC. Protein product: CASTVAGRAGEQFF.

V usage is TRBV28 and J usage is TRBJ1-5; D is perhaps TRBD1 (5 bases). V was clipped by 6 bases and J by 0 bases, with 15 bases between them. The CDR3 is 16 amino acids. CDR1 and CDR2 (germline): MDHEN, SYDVKM. CDR3 DNA: TGTGCCAGCAGGCTAACCCGACAGCCTAGCAATCAGCCCCAGCATTTT. Its translation: CASRLTRQPSNQPQHF.

This clonotype has a handful of counts. The chain joins TRBV27 to TRBJ1-6, with TRBD1 as a possible D gene (6 bases). The CDR3 totals 16 residues. Germline-derived CDR1 and CDR2 are MNHEY and SMNVEV (reference sequence). V dropped 5 bases and J dropped 4 bases, with 15 bases sitting between them. DNA of the CDR3: TGTGCCAGCAGTCCGTGGGGGGGCCTGTATAATTCACCCCTCCACTTT. It specifies CASSPWGGLYNSPLHF.

The sample holds many counts of this clonotype. A junction boundary mismatches the germline segment, possibly from a read error. In DNA, the CDR3 is TGCGCCAGCACCGGGGCAGATACGCAGTATTTT. It is translated as CASTGADTQYF. The V call is TRBV7-2, the J call TRBJ2-3; D is perhaps TRBD2 (5 bases). This CDR3 spans 11 amino acids. The germline gives CDR1 SGHTA, CDR2 FQGNSA.

This clonotype occurred many times. One base away lies a much larger clone, so this may be a sequencing read error. The V call is TRBV5-1, the J call TRBJ2-6; no definite D call. Germline CDR1 SGHRS, CDR2 YFSETQ. This CDR3 comprises 14 residues. This chain's CDR3 is CASAESSGVNVLTF. The CDR3 nucleotides read TGCGCCAGCGCAGAGAGCTCTGGGGTCAACGTCCTGACTTTC. The full variable domain, completed using reference TRBV5-1 and TRBJ2-6, is KAGVTQTPRYLIKTRGQQVTLSCSPISGHRSVSWYQQTPGQGLQFLFEYFSETQRNKGNFPGRFSGRQFSNSRSEMNVSTLELGDSALYLCASAESSGVNVLTFGAGSRLTVL.

Points on this clonotype: One junction end does not reproduce the germline sequence, and a read error may be involved. The chain carries TRBV27 and TRBJ1-6; 7 nucleotides match TRBD1. Germline lookup yields CDR1 MNHEY and CDR2 SMNVEV (reference sequence). This CDR3 has 14 amino acids. For the CDR3, the DNA is TGTGCCAGCAGTTATGACAGGGTTGGCTCACCCCCCCACTTT. This sequence encodes CASSYDRVGSPPHF.

As regards this clonotype: It may be a read error: a sequence one base away is much more abundant. V is TRBV29-1 and J is TRBJ2-4; D ambiguous. V was cut by 4 bases and J by 13 bases, with 14 bases left in between. Germline-derived CDR1 and CDR2 are SQVTM and ANQGSEA. The CDR3 extends over 11 amino acids. The CDR3 DNA reads as TGCAGCGTTGCAGACCTATACGGGCAGTACTTC. This encodes CSVADLYGQYF.

As regards this clonotype: A read error may produce the germline difference seen at one junction end. This rearrangement joins TRBV7-2 to TRBJ2-5; TRBD1 matches 8 bases. Germline V lookup: CDR1 SGHTA, CDR2 FQGNSA. The CDR3 has 15 residues. The CDR3 loop reads CAGSSRTGTQETQYF. CDR3 nucleotides: TGTGCCGGCAGCTCACGGACAGGGACACAAGAGACCCAGTACTTC.

In regard to this clonotype: This could be a read error, since a much larger clone is one nucleotide away. The rearrangement uses TRBV4-2 and TRBJ2-4; TRBD2 aligns across 8 bases. The CDR3 length is 14 residues. V shed 3 bases, J shed 9 bases, and the junction held 7 bases outside the gene matches. CDR1 and CDR2 from the germline V gene are LGHNA and YNFKEQ. The CDR3 sequence is CASSQGLVLGIQYF. For the CDR3, the DNA is TGTGCCAGCAGCCAGGGACTAGTTCTCGGCATTCAGTACTTC.